These 16 T cell receptor beta chains were sequenced from one sample in a study of blood T cell repertoires in COVID-19. Sequencing used immunoSEQ multiplex PCR; TCRdb keeps in-frame clones, though not all of them. This table holds approximately 250,000 clones, more than 70% found once. Source material: PBMCs or T cells enriched from blood (not recorded which). These receptors were obtained from a woman between 40 and 55 years old with acute COVID-19.

This chain joins TRBV7-8 and TRBJ2-7; TRBD2 agrees at 14 bases. The junction had 2 bases not matched to a gene; V was cut back by 2 bases and J by 2 bases. The CDR3 sequence is 16 residues long. Per germline, CDR1 SGHVS and CDR2 FQNEAQ. The CDR3 sequence: CASSLMGLAGAYEQYF. The CDR3 nucleotides are TGTGCCAGCAGCTTAATGGGACTAGCGGGGGCCTACGAGCAGTACTTC.

This clone was picked up one time. V gene TRBV7-9 combines with J gene TRBJ2-1; D is ambiguous. The CDR3 spans 14 residues. In germline, CDR1 is SEHNR, CDR2 FQNEAQ (reference sequence). Trimming removed 1 base from V and 2 bases from J, with 6 bases in between. Here the CDR3 reads CASSLEPPYNEQFF. CDR3 in DNA: TGTGCCAGCAGCTTAGAGCCCCCCTACAATGAGCAGTTCTTC.

This chain joins TRBV9 and TRBJ1-2; 9 bases agree with TRBD1. Germline V gene data show CDR1 as SGDLS and CDR2 as YYNGEE. The V and J ends lost 0 bases and 3 bases, in that order; junction bases with no gene match: 9. The CDR3 spans 17 residues. The CDR3 coding sequence is TGTGCCAGCAGCGTAGCTCCGGTCGGGACAGGGTACTATGGCTACACCTTC. Translating it yields CASSVAPVGTGYYGYTF.

This chain connects TRBV28 to TRBJ2-1, with 8 bases lining up with TRBD2. V shed 6 bases and J 1 base; nucleotides not matched to a gene: 5. CDR3 length: 15 residues. Germline CDR1 is MDHEN and CDR2 is SYDVKM. DNA for the CDR3: TGTGCCAGCAGCCCAGCGGGAGAATCCTACAATGAGCAGTTCTTC. This encodes CASSPAGESYNEQFF.

This chain connects TRBV5-1 to TRBJ1-2; D may be TRBD1 (5 bases). The CDR3 runs to 15 residues. CDR1 is SGHRS, CDR2 YFSETQ, per germline. Between the trimmed V and J ends, which lost 4 bases and 6 bases, there was a span of 19 bases. CDR3 nucleotide sequence: TGCGCCAGCAGCGAACCATCGCAGGGTCCGGATGGCTACACCTTC. It translates to CASSEPSQGPDGYTF.

The count of this clone is one. The chain carries TRBV7-9 and TRBJ1-2, with TRBD1 matching over 10 bases. The CDR3 spans 14 residues. Per germline, CDR1 SEHNR and CDR2 FQNEAQ (reference sequence). The trim removed 5 bases at V and 7 bases at J, leaving 7 bases unmatched. CDR3 sequence: CASSSWTGGGGYTF. CDR3 nucleotides: TGTGCCAGCAGCAGTTGGACAGGGGGTGGTGGCTACACCTTC.

This chain uses TRBV9 with TRBJ1-3; D gene unclear. The ends were cut back, 1 base at V and 8 bases at J, with 10 bases in the middle. CDR3 size: 13 residues. In germline, CDR1 is SGDLS, CDR2 YYNGEE. CDR3 sequence (DNA): TGTGCCAGCAGCGTAATTGCCGGGGACACCATATATTTT. Amino acid sequence: CASSVIAGDTIYF.

This clone came up once. The chain employs TRBV28 and TRBJ1-3; D not resolved. Trimming removed 3 bases at V and 0 bases at J, with 6 bases between. Germline V gene sequence: CDR1 MDHEN, CDR2 SYDVKM. CDR3 length equals 14 residues. The CDR3 bases are TGTGCCAGCAGTTTCCAGGCCTCTGGAAACACCATATATTTT. Translating it yields CASSFQASGNTIYF.

A single count supports this clone. The gene calls are TRBV28 and TRBJ1-1; D is unclear. The germline V gene has CDR1 MDHEN and CDR2 SYDVKM. The V and J ends lost 6 bases and 0 bases respectively, with 14 bases between them. This CDR3 contains 15 residues. The CDR3 region has the DNA TGTGCCAGCAGCCGTGGAGGATCGTTGAACACTGAAGCTTTCTTT. As protein: CASSRGGSLNTEAFF. The variable domain in full, completed from reference TRBV28 and TRBJ1-1, reads DVKVTQSSRYLVKRTGEKVFLECVQDMDHENMFWYRQDPGLGLRLIYFSYDVKMKEKGDIPEGYSVSREKKERFSLILESASTNQTSMYLCASSRGGSLNTEAFFGQGTRLTVV.

The V and J genes are TRBV6-1 and TRBJ1-5; D is uncertain. Trimming pared 2 bases from V and 5 bases from J, leaving 4 bases between. Looked up from germline, CDR1 is MNHNS and CDR2 is SASEGT. The CDR3 runs to 12 residues. CDR3 nucleotides: TGTGCCAGCAGTGAACCTTATCAGCCCCAGCATTTT. Its translation is CASSEPYQPQHF.

This clone was seen only once. The chain employs TRBV9 and TRBJ2-4; 9 nucleotides align to TRBD1. The length of the CDR3 is 12 residues. CDR1 SGDLS and CDR2 YYNGEE come from the germline V gene. Trimming took 6 bases from V and 7 from J; bases not matched to a gene: 2. The CDR3 DNA is TGTGCCAGCAAAGGGACAGGGAACATTCAGTACTTC. The encoded protein is CASKGTGNIQYF.

This chain joins TRBV7-6 and TRBJ2-3, with no clear D. The germline CDR1 and CDR2 sequences are SGHVS and FNYEAQ. The CDR3 runs to 14 residues. V was cut by 2 bases and J by 4 bases, with 10 bases left in between. Here the CDR3 reads CASSLISEADTQYF. The CDR3, as DNA: TGTGCCAGCAGCTTAATCTCTGAGGCAGATACGCAGTATTTT.

This clone has just one count. The chain is built from TRBV5-1 and TRBJ1-2; D might be TRBD1 (6 bases). The germline gives CDR1 SGHRS, CDR2 YFSETQ. The CDR3 runs to 13 residues. V lost 0 bases to trimming and J lost 4 bases, with 7 bases between them. The CDR3 protein is CASSLEGGYGYTF. In DNA, the CDR3 is TGCGCCAGCAGCTTGGAAGGGGGCTATGGCTACACCTTC.

V gene TRBV7-2 combines with J gene TRBJ2-6, with a weak D call TRBD1 (5 bases). The germline V and J ends were trimmed by 2 bases and 0 bases, with 8 bases remaining between them. The CDR3 length is 16 residues. From germline, CDR1 is SGHTA and CDR2 FQGNSA. CDR3 sequence reads: CASSLQGPSGANVLTF. The CDR3 coding sequence is TGTGCCAGCAGCTTACAGGGTCCCTCTGGGGCCAACGTCCTGACTTTC.

V and J are TRBV11-2 and TRBJ2-1; D perhaps matches TRBD2 (5 bases). The germline V gene has CDR1 SGHAT and CDR2 FQNNGV. This CDR3 is 15 amino acids long. Trimming took off 5 bases at V and 12 bases at J, with 23 bases between the two ends. The CDR3 nucleotides read TGTGCCAGCAGCGATACTCCGGATGATGCTGGAGGGCAGTTCTTC. It is translated as CASSDTPDDAGGQFF.

The J gene is TRBJ1-2, the V gene TRBV20-1, with TRBD1 matching 8 bases. CDR1 and CDR2 from the germline V gene are DFQATT and SNEGSKA (reference sequence). Trimming removed 3 bases from V and 1 base from J; junction bases left unmatched: 4. The CDR3 is made up of 14 amino acids. DNA of the CDR3: TGCAGTGCTAGTTTGGGACAGGATAACTATGGCTACACCTTC. Translated: CSASLGQDNYGYTF.